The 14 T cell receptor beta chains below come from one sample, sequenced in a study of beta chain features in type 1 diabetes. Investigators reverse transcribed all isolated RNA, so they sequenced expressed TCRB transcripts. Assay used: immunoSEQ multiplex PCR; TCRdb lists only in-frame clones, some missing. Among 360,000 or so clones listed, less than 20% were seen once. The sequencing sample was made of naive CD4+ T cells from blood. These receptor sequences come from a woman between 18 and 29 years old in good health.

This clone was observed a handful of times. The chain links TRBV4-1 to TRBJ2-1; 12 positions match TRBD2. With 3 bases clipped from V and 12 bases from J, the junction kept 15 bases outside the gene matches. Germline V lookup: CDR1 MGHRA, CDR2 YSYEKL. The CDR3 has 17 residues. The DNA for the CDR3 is TGCGCCAGCAGCCAGATATTGGGACTAGCGGGCGGGGGAGGGCAGTTCTTC. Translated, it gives CASSQILGLAGGGGQFF.

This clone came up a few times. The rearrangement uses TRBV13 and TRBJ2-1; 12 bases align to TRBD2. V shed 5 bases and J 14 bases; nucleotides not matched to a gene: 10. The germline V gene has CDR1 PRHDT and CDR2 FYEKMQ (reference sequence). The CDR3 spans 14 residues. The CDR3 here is CASSLLAGGSEEFF. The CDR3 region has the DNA TGTGCCAGCAGCCTCCTAGCGGGAGGGTCGGAGGAGTTCTTC.

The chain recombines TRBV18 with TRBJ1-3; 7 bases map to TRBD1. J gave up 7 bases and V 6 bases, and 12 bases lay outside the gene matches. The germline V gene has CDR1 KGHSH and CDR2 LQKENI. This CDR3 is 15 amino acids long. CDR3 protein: CASSPGDNRGNTIYF. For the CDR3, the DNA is TGTGCCAGCTCCCCTGGGGACAACAGGGGCAACACCATATATTTT.

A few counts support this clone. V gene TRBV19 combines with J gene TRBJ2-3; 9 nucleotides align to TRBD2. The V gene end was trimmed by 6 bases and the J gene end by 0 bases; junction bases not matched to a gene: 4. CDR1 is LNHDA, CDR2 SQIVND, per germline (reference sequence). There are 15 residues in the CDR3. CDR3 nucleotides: TGTGCCAGTAGCAATAGCGGGAGAAGCACAGATACGCAGTATTTT. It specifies CASSNSGRSTDTQYF.

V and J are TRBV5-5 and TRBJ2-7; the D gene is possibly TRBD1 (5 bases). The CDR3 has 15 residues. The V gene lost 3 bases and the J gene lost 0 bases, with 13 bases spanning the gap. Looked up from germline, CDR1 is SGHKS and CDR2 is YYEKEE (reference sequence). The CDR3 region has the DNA TGTGCCAGCAGCTACAGGCTTGATTACTCCTACGAGCAGTACTTC. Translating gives CASSYRLDYSYEQYF.

In DNA, the CDR3 is TGTGCCAGCAGCTTAACACTAGCGGGAGGTTTCACAGATACGCAGTATTTT. The encoded protein is CASSLTLAGGFTDTQYF. The chain uses TRBV7-6 and TRBJ2-3; 12 bases map to TRBD2. CDR3 length equals 17 residues. With V trimmed by 2 bases and J by 2 bases, 5 bases remained unmatched. CDR1 is SGHVS and CDR2 is FNYEAQ in the germline V gene.

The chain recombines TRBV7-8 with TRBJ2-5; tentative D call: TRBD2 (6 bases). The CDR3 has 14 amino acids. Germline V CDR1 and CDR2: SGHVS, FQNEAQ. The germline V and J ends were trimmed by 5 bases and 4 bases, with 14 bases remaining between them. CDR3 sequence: CASSPVRGAETQYF. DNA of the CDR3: TGTGCCAGCAGCCCTGTGCGGGGCGCAGAGACCCAGTACTTC.

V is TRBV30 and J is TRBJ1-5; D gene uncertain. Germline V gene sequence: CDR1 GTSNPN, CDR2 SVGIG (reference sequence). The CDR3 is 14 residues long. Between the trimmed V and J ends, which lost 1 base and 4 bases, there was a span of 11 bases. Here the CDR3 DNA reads TGTGCCTGGAGTGGGGCCAACGTGAATCAGCCCCAGCATTTT. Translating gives CAWSGANVNQPQHF.

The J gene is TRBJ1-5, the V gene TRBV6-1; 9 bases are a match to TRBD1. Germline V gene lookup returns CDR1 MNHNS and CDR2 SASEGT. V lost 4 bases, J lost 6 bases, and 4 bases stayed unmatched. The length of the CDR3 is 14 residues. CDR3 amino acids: CASSADRGFQPQHF. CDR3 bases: TGTGCCAGCAGTGCTGACAGGGGGTTTCAGCCCCAGCATTTT.

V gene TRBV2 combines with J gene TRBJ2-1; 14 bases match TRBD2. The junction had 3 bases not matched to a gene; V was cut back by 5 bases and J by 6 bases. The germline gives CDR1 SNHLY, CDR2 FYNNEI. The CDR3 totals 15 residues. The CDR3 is CASSPGLAGVNEQFF. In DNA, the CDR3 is TGTGCCAGCAGTCCGGGACTAGCGGGGGTCAATGAGCAGTTCTTC. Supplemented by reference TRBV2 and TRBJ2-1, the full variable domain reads EPEVTQTPSHQVTQMGQEVILRCVPISNHLYFYWYRQILGQKVEFLVSFYNNEISEKSEIFDDQFSVERPDGSNFTLKIRSTKLEDSAMYFCASSPGLAGVNEQFFGPGTRLTVL.

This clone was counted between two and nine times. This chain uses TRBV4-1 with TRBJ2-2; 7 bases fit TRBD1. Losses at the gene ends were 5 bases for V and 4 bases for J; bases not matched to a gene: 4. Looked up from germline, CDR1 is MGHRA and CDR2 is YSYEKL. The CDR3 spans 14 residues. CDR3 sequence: CASSAPGGTGELFF. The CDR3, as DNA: TGCGCCAGCAGCGCACCAGGGGGCACCGGGGAGCTGTTTTTT.

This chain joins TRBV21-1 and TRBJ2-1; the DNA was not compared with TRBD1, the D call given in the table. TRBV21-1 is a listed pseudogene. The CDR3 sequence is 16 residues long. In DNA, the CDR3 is TGTGCCAGCAGCAAAGTGACAGGGGCGACCTACAATGAGCAGTTCTTC. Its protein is CASSKVTGATYNEQFF.

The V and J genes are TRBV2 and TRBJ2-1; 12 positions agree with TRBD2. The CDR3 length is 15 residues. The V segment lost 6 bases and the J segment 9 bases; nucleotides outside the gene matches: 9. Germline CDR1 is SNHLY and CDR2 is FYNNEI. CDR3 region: CASRTSGSGSGEQFF. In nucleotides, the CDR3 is TGTGCCAGCAGGACTAGCGGGAGTGGTTCGGGTGAGCAGTTCTTC.

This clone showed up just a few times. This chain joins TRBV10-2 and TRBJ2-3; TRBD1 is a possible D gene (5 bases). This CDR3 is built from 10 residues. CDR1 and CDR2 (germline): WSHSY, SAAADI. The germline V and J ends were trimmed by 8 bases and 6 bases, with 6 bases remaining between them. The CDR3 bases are TGCGCCAGCGGGGCGGATACGCAGTATTTT. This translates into CASGADTQYF.